Below are 10 T cell receptor beta chains sequenced from a single sample in a study of T cell responses to AZD1222 COVID-19 vaccine. Assay: immunoSEQ multiplex PCR; the TCRdb copy retains only in-frame clones and omits some. The sample has 120,000 or so clones; approximately 88% are singletons. Sequences were derived from peripheral blood, sampled on day 0 of AZD1222 vaccination. The receptor source for this set is an adult in good health.

The rearrangement joins TRBV10-3 to TRBJ1-1, with D unclear. Germline V gene lookup returns CDR1 ENHRY and CDR2 SYGVKD. V lost 4 bases and J 0 bases, leaving 9 bases between the germline ends. This CDR3 contains 14 residues. CDR3 loop: CAISAIGMNTEAFF. CDR3 nucleotides: TGTGCCATCAGTGCAATCGGGATGAACACTGAAGCTTTCTTT.

The chain is built from TRBV6-1 and TRBJ1-3; D gene unclear. Per germline, CDR1 MNHNS and CDR2 SASEGT. The V and J ends lost 0 bases and 8 bases respectively, with 14 bases between them. This CDR3 comprises 15 residues. CDR3 sequence: CASSEARLAVHTIYF. In DNA form, the CDR3 reads TGTGCCAGCAGTGAAGCTCGCCTAGCGGTCCACACCATATATTTT.

The J gene is TRBJ2-3, the V gene TRBV5-1; D is possibly TRBD2 (5 bases). V lost 0 bases, J lost 1 base, and 15 bases lay in between. This CDR3 region has 17 residues. Looked up from germline, CDR1 is SGHRS and CDR2 is YFSETQ. CDR3 DNA: TGCGCCAGCAGCTTGGCCCTCGCGGGCCCGGGCACAGATACGCAGTATTTT. Translated: CASSLALAGPGTDTQYF. The variable domain in full, completed from reference TRBV5-1 and TRBJ2-3, reads KAGVTQTPRYLIKTRGQQVTLSCSPISGHRSVSWYQQTPGQGLQFLFEYFSETQRNKGNFPGRFSGRQFSNSRSEMNVSTLELGDSALYLCASSLALAGPGTDTQYFGPGTRLTVL.

The gene calls are TRBV6-6 and TRBJ1-2, with a weak D call TRBD1 (5 bases). Trimming left V 10 bases short and J 6 bases short, with 9 bases between. Germline values: CDR1 MNHNY, CDR2 SVGAGI (reference sequence). This CDR3 contains 10 residues. The CDR3 coding sequence is TGTGCCACCAAAGGGGATGGCTACACCTTC. Translated: CATKGDGYTF.

The rearrangement uses TRBV27 and TRBJ2-1, with no clear D. The CDR3 covers 14 residues. V was cut by 7 bases and J by 1 base, with 11 bases left in between. CDR1 and CDR2 (germline): MNHEY, SMNVEV (reference sequence). The CDR3 loop is CASKRVSSYNEQFF. Written as DNA, the CDR3 is TGTGCCAGCAAAAGAGTCAGTTCCTACAATGAGCAGTTCTTC.

The rearrangement links TRBV4-1 to TRBJ1-4; 9 nucleotides agree with TRBD1. The ends lost 4 bases at V and 7 bases at J; junction bases unmatched: 7. Per the germline V gene, CDR1 is MGHRA and CDR2 is YSYEKL. CDR3 size: 15 residues. DNA for the CDR3: TGCGCCAGCAGCCTAGAGCCGGGACAGGGTGAAAAACTGTTTTTT. Protein sequence: CASSLEPGQGEKLFF.

This clone was counted once. This chain connects TRBV7-3 to TRBJ1-6; D perhaps matches TRBD1 (6 bases). This CDR3 contains 14 residues. V was cut by 3 bases and J by 8 bases, with 11 bases left in between. The germline CDR1 and CDR2 sequences are SGHTA and FQGTGA. CDR3 nucleotides: TGTGCCAGCAGCTTCCAGGGGCGCGATTCACCCCTCCACTTT. Residues: CASSFQGRDSPLHF.

The chain is built from TRBV3-1 (or the pseudogene TRBV3-2) and TRBJ1-3, with TRBD1 matching 8 bases. Per the germline V gene, CDR1 is LGHDT and CDR2 is YNNKEL (reference sequence). Losses at the gene ends were 2 bases for V and 4 bases for J; bases not matched to a gene: 4. CDR3 size: 15 residues. The CDR3 nucleotides read TGTGCCAGCAGCCAACAGGGGGCGAGGGGAAACACCATATATTTT. Protein: CASSQQGARGNTIYF.

This chain uses TRBV5-6 with TRBJ2-2, with D possibly TRBD1 on 6 matching bases. The CDR3 consists of 17 residues. Trimming left V 5 bases short and J 6 bases short, with 23 bases between. The germline gives CDR1 SGHDT, CDR2 YYEEEE. CDR3 region: CASSEAGVQSGSGELFF. The CDR3 nucleotides are TGTGCCAGCAGTGAGGCAGGGGTACAATCGGGGTCCGGGGAGCTGTTTTTT.

The CDR3 loop is CASSLVAGVKEFF. The CDR3 bases are TGTGCCAGCAGCTTAGTAGCGGGAGTTAAAGAGTTCTTC. The V gene is TRBV7-2, the J gene TRBJ2-1; 9 bases agree with TRBD2. The CDR3 is made up of 13 amino acids. Germline V CDR1 and CDR2: SGHTA, FQGNSA. V trimming: 1 base; J trimming: 14 bases; junction bases outside the gene matches: 6.